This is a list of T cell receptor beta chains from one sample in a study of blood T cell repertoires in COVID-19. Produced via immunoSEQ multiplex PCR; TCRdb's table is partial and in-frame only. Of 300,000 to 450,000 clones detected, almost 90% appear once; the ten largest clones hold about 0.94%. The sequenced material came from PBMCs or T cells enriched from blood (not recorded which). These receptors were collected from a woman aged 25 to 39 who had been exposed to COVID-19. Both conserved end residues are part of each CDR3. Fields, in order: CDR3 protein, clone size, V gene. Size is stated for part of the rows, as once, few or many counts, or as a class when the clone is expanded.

CDR3: CASGQGAVMGTQYF
size: .
V: TRBV27

CDR3: CASSQEGTGYSPLHF
size: few
V: TRBV3-1/TRBV3-2

CDR3: CASSISSGNTIYF
size: .
V: TRBV7-2

CDR3: CASSLGTGPYSNQPQHF
size: once
V: TRBV5-6

CDR3: CAITGQAETEAFF
size: .
V: TRBV10-3

CDR3: CASSSSGTVSGEQFF
size: .
V: TRBV7-3

CDR3: CASSQQNSNQPQHF
size: .
V: TRBV19

CDR3: CASSLSGGGPEAFF
size: .
V: TRBV28

CDR3: CASSPNPQGAFSGANVLTF
size: once
V: TRBV7-9

CDR3: CASHSQILGGSGANVLTF
size: .
V: TRBV18

CDR3: CASSWGSGTGTAQHF
size: once
V: TRBV7-8

CDR3: CASLTNREEVAFF
size: .
V: TRBV27

CDR3: CASSGGAPQTSYEQYF
size: .
V: TRBV5-4

CDR3: CSVELTSGALGFF
size: .
V: TRBV29-1

CDR3: CASSPTGGYRNTIYF
size: .
V: TRBV5-1

CDR3: CASSLAGQGKRAFF
size: .
V: TRBV11-2

CDR3: CASSNSYGYTF
size: .
V: TRBV3-1/TRBV3-2

CDR3: CASRPLAGYTF
size: .
V: TRBV28

CDR3: CASSPPLDRNTEAFF
size: .
V: TRBV18